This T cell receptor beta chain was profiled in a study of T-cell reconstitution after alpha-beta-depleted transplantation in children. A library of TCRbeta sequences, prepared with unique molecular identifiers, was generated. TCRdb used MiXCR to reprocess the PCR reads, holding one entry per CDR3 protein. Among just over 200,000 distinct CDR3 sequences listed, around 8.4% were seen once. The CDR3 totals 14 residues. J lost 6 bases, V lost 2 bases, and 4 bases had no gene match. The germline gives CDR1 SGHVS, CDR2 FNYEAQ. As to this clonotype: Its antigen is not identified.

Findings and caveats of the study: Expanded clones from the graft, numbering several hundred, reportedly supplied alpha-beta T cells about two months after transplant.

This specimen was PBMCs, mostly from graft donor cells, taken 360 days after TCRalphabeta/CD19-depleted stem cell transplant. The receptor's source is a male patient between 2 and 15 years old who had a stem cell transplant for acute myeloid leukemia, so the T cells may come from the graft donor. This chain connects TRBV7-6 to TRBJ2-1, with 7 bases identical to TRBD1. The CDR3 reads CASSLMDRTNEQFF. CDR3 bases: TGTGCCAGCAGCTTAATGGACAGGACCAATGAGCAGTTCTTC.